Given below is one T cell receptor (beta chain) in context. Antigen specificity is unknown. After removal of 3 bases from V and 0 bases from J, the junction contained 3 bases not matched to a gene. The CDR3 sequence is 15 residues long. Germline V gives CDR1 MGHRA, CDR2 YSYEKL. The time point: pre-treatment sample, taken before nivolumab and TIL therapy. The tumor samples were excised metastases, mostly pleural nodules or supraclavicular lymph nodes. The sample is drawn from a study of TIL therapy for anti-PD-1-resistant metastatic lung cancer. Study information: Most patients had lung adenocarcinoma; a handful of tumors were EGFR-mutant, two ALK-rearranged; half smoked currently or formerly.

The libraries were made with immunoSEQ v3. TCRdb's table, derived via immunoSEQ multiplex PCR, lists solely in-frame clones and lacks some. Among under 8,000 clones listed, roughly 67% were seen once. Study conclusions and caveats: Treatment-naive, never-smoker and oncogene-addicted patients were overrepresented in this highly selected cohort.

This material consisted of tumor tissue, taken at baseline. The clonotype originates from a person aged 25-85 years with non-small cell lung cancer. The genes are TRBV4-1 and TRBJ2-3; 7 bases agree with TRBD2. CDR3 protein: CASSHFSGSTDTQYF. The CDR3 nucleotides are TGCGCCAGCAGCCATTTTAGCGGGAGCACAGATACGCAGTATTTT.